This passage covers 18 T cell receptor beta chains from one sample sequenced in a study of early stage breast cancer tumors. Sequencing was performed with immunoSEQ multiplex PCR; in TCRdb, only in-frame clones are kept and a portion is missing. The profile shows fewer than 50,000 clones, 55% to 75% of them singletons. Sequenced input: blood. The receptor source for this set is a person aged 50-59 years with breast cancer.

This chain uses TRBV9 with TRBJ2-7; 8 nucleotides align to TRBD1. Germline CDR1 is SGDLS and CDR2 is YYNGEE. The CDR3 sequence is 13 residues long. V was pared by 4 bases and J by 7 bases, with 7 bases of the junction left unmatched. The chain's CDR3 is CASSPTGGGEQYF. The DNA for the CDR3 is TGTGCCAGCAGCCCTACAGGGGGTGGGGAGCAGTACTTC.

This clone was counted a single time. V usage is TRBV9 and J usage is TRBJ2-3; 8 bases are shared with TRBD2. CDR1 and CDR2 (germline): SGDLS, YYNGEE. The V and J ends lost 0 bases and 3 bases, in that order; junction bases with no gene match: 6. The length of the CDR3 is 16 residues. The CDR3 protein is CASSVAASGRTDTQYF. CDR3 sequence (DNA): TGTGCCAGCAGCGTAGCTGCGAGCGGGAGAACAGATACGCAGTATTTT. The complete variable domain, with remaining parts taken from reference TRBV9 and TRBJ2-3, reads DSGVTQTPKHLITATGQRVTLRCSPRSGDLSVYWYQQSLDQGLQFLIQYYNGEERAKGNILERFSAQQFPDLHSELNLSSLELGDSALYFCASSVAASGRTDTQYFGPGTRLTVL.

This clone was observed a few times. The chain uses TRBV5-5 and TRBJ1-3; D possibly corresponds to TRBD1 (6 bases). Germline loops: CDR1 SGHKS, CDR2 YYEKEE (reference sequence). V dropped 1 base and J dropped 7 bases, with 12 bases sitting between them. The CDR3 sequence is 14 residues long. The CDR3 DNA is TGTGCCAGCAGCTTGTCCACAGGGACGAACACCATATATTTT. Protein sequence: CASSLSTGTNTIYF.

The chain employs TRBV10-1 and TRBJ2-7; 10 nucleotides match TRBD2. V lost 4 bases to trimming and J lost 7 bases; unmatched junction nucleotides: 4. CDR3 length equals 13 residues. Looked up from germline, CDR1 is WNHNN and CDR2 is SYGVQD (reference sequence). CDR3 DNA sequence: TGCGCCAGCAGTGTAGCGGGGGGCGGTGAGCAGTACGTC. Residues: CASSVAGGGEQYV.

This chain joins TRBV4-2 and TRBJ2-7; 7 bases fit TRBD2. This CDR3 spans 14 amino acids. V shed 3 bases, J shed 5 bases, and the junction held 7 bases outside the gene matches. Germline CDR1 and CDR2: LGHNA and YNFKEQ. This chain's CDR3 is CASSHGGRANEQYF. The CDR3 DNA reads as TGTGCCAGCAGCCATGGGGGGAGGGCCAACGAGCAGTACTTC.

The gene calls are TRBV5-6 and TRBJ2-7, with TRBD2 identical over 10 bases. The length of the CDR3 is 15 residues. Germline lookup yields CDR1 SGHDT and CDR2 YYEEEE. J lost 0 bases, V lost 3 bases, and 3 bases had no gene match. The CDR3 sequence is CASSSLAGISYEQYF. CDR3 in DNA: TGTGCCAGCAGCTCACTAGCGGGGATCTCCTACGAGCAGTACTTC.

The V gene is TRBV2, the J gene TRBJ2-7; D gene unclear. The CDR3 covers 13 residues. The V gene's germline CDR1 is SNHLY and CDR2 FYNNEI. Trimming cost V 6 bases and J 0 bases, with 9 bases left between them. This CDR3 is CASRDWHSYEQYF. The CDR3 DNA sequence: TGTGCCAGCAGAGACTGGCACTCCTACGAGCAGTACTTC.

The CDR3 loop is CASSFGTNTDTQYF. The CDR3 region has the DNA TGCGCCAGCAGCTTCGGGACTAACACAGATACGCAGTATTTT. The V and J genes are TRBV5-1 and TRBJ2-3; 7 bases agree with TRBD2. The germline CDR1 and CDR2 sequences are SGHRS and YFSETQ. The CDR3 extends over 14 amino acids. With V trimmed by 2 bases and J by 2 bases, 2 bases remained unmatched.

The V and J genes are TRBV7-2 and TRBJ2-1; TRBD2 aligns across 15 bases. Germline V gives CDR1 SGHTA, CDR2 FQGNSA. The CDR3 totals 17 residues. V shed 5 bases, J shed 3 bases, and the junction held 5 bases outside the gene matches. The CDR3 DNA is TGTGCCAGCAGCCCCGGACTAGCGGGAGGGGGCTACAATGAGCAGTTCTTC. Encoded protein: CASSPGLAGGGYNEQFF.

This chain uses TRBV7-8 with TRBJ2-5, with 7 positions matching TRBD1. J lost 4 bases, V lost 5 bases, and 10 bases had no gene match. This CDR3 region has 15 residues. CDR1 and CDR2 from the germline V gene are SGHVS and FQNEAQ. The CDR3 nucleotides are TGTGCCAGCAGCCCACGACAGGGAACTCCAGAGACCCAGTACTTC. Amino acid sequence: CASSPRQGTPETQYF.

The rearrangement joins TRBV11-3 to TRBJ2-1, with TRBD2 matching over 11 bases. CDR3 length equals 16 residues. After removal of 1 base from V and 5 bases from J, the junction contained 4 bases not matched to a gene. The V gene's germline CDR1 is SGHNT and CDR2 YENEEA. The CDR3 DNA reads TGTGCCAGCAGCTTAGGACTAGCGGGAATTCACAATGAGCAGTTCTTC. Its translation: CASSLGLAGIHNEQFF.

CDR3 coding DNA: TGTGCCAGCAGCTTTCGGACTAGCGGGAGTACCCACGAGCAGTACTTC. Protein product: CASSFRTSGSTHEQYF. The rearrangement joins TRBV7-8 to TRBJ2-7; 13 nucleotides align to TRBD2. The length of the CDR3 is 16 residues. Germline V lookup: CDR1 SGHVS, CDR2 FQNEAQ. After removal of 3 bases from V and 5 bases from J, the junction contained 7 bases not matched to a gene.

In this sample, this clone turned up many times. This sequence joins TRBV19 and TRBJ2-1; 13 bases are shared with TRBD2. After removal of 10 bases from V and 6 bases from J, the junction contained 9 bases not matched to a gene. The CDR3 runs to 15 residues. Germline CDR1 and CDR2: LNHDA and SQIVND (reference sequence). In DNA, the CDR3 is TGTGCCACCACTACTAGCGGGAGGGAAGGCAATGAGCAGTTCTTC. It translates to CATTTSGREGNEQFF.

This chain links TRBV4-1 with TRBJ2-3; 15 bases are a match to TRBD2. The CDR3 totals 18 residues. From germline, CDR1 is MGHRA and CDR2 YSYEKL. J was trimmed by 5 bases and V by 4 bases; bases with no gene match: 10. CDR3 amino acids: CASSPRTSGRAFGDTQYF. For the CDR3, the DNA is TGCGCCAGCAGCCCCCGGACTAGCGGGAGGGCCTTTGGAGATACGCAGTATTTT.

The CDR3 region has the DNA TGTGCCAGCTCACTGGAGGGGACAGGGAAGTACCTGGAGACCCAGTACTTC. Translating gives CASSLEGTGKYLETQYF. The chain employs TRBV18 and TRBJ2-5; 9 bases agree with TRBD1. The CDR3 length is 17 residues. The ends lost 4 bases at V and 5 bases at J; junction bases unmatched: 14. Germline CDR1 reads KGHSH; CDR2 reads LQKENI.

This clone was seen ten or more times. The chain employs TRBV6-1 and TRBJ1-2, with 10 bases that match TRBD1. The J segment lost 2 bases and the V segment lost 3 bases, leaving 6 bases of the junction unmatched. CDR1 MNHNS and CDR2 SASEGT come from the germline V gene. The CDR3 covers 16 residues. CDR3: CASSDPTGGYNYGYTF. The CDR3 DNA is TGTGCCAGCAGTGACCCGACAGGGGGCTACAACTATGGCTACACCTTC.

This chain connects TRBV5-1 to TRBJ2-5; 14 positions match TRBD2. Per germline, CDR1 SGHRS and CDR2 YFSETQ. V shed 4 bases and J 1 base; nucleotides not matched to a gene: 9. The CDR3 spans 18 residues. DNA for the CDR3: TGCGCCAGCAGCCCCGGGACTAGCGGGGGAGTCCGCCAAGAGACCCAGTACTTC. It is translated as CASSPGTSGGVRQETQYF.

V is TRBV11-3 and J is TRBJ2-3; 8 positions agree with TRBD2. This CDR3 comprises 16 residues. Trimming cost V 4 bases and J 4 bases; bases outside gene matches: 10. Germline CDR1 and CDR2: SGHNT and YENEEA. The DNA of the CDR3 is TGTGCCAGCAGCTCGGGGGGAGCGGGAGTAGCAGATACGCAGTATTTT. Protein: CASSSGGAGVADTQYF.